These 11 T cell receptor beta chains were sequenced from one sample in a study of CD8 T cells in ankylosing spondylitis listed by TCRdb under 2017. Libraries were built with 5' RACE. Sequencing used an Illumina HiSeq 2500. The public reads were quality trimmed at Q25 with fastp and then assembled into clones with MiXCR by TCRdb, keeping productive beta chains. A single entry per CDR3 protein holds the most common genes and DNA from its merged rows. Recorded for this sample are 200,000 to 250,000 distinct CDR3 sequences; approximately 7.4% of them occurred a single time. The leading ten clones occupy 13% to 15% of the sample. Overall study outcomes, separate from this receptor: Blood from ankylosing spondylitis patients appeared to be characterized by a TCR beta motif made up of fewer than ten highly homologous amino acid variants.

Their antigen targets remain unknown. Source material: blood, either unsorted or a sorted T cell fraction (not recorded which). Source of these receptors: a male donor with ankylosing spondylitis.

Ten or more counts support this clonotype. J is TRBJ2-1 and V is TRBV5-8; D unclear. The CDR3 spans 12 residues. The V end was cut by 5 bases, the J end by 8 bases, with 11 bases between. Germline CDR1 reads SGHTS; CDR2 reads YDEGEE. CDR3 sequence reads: CASRPSVYEQFF. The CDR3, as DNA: TGTGCCAGCAGGCCTAGTGTTTATGAGCAGTTCTTC.

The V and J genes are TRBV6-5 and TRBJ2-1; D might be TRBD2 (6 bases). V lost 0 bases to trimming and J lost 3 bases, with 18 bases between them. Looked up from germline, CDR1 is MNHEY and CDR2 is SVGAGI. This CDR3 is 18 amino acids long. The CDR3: CASSYSAKFREHYNEQFF. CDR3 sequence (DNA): TGTGCCAGCAGTTACTCGGCAAAATTCCGGGAGCACTACAATGAGCAGTTCTTC.

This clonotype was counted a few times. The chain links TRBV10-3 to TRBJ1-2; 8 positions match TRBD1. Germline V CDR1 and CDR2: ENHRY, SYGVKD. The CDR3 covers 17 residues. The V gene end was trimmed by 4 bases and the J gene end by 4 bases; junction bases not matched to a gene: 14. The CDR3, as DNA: TGTGCCATCAGTGCACCTCGTCGGGACAGGACCATCTATGGCTACACCTTC. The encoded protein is CAISAPRRDRTIYGYTF.

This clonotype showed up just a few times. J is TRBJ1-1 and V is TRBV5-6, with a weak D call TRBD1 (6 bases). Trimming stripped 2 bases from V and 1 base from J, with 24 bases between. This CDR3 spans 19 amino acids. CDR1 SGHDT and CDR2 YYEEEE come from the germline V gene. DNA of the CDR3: TGTGCCAGCAGCTTTGGCGCAGGGCGGGCAGGGGCTAAGAACACTGAAGCTTTCTTT. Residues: CASSFGAGRAGAKNTEAFF. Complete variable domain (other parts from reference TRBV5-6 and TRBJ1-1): DAGVTQSPTHLIKTRGQQVTLRCSPKSGHDTVSWYQQALGQGPQFIFQYYEEEERQRGNFPDRFSGHQFPNYSSELNVNALLLGDSALYLCASSFGAGRAGAKNTEAFFGQGTRLTVV.

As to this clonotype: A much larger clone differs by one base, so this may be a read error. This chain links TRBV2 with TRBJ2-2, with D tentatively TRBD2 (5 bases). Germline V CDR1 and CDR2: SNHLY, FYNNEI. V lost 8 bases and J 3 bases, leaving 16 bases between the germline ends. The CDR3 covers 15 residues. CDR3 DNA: TGTGCCAGCTCCATGCACATCGGGGACACCGGGGAGCTGTTTTTT. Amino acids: CASSMHIGDTGELFF.

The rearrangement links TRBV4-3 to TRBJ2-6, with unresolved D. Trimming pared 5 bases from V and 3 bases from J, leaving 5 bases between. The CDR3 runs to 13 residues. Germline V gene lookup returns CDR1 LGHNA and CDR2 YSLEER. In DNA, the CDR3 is TGCGCCAGCAGCGAAGTTGGGGCCAACGTCCTGACTTTC. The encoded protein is CASSEVGANVLTF.

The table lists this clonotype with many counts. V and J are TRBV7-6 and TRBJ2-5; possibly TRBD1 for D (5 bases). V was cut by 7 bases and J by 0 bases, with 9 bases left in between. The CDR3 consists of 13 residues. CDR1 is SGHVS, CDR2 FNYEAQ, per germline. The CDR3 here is CASTLQDQETQYF. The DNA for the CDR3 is TGTGCCAGCACCCTACAGGACCAAGAGACCCAGTACTTC.

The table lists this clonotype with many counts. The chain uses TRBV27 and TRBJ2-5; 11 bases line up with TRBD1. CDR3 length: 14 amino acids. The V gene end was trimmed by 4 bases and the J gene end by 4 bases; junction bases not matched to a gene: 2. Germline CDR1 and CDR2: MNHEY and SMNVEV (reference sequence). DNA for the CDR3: TGTGCCAGCAGTTCTGGGACAGGGGGAGAGACCCAGTACTTC. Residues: CASSSGTGGETQYF.

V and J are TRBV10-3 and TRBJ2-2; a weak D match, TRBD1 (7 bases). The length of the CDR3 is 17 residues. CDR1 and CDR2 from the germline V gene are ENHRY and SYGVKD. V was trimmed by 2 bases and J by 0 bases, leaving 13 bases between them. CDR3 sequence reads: CAISEVAGQTNTGELFF. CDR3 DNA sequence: TGTGCCATCAGTGAGGTTGCGGGACAGACGAACACCGGGGAGCTGTTTTTT.

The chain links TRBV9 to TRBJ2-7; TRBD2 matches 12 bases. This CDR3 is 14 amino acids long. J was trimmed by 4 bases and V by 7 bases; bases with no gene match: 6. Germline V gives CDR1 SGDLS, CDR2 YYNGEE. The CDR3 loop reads CASSKGLAGYEQYF. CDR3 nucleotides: TGTGCCAGCTCGAAAGGACTAGCGGGGTACGAGCAGTACTTC.

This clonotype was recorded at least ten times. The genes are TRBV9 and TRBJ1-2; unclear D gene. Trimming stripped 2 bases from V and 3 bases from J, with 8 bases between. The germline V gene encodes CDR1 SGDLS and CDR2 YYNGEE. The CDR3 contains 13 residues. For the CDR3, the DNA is TGTGCCAGCAGCGTCGGGGTTGACTATGGCTACACCTTC. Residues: CASSVGVDYGYTF.